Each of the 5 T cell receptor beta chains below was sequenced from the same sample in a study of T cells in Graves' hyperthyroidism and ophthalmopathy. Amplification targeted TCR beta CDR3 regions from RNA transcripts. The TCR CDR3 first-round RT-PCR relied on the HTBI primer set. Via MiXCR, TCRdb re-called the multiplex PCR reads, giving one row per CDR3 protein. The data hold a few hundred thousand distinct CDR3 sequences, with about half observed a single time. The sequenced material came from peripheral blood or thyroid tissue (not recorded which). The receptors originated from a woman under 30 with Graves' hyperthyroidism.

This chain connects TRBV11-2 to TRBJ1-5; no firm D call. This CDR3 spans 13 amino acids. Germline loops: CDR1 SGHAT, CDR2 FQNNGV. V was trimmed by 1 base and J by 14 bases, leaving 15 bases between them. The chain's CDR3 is CASSLGAGAYEHF. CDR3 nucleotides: TGTGCCAGCAGCTTAGGAGCGGGAGCCTACGAGCATTTT.

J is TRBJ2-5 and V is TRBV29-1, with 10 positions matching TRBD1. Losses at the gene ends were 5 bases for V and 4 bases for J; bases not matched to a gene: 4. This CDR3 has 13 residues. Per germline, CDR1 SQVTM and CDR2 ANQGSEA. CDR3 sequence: CSVPDRGRETQYF. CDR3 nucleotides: TGCAGCGTTCCTGACAGGGGGCGAGAGACCCAGTACTTC.

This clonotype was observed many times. The CDR3 DNA follows: TGTGCCAGCAGTGATTGGGGCAGTTCCTACGAGCAGTACTTC. This translates into CASSDWGSSYEQYF. This chain uses TRBV2 with TRBJ2-7; tentative D call: TRBD1 (5 bases). This CDR3 has 14 amino acids. From germline, CDR1 is SNHLY and CDR2 FYNNEI. The germline V and J ends were trimmed by 3 bases and 1 base, with 10 bases remaining between them.

The CDR3 bases are TGTGCTAGAGAGGGCAGGGGACATTCACCCCTCCACTTT. This gives the protein CAREGRGHSPLHF. The rearrangement links TRBV2 to TRBJ1-6; maybe TRBD1 (6 bases). The CDR3 totals 13 residues. From germline, CDR1 is SNHLY and CDR2 FYNNEI.

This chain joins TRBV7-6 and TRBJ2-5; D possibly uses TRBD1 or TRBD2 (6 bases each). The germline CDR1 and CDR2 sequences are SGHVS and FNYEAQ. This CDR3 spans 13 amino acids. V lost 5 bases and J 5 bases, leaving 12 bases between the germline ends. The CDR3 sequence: CASSRGERETQYF. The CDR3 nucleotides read TGTGCCAGCAGCAGGGGGGAGAGGGAGACCCAGTACTTC.